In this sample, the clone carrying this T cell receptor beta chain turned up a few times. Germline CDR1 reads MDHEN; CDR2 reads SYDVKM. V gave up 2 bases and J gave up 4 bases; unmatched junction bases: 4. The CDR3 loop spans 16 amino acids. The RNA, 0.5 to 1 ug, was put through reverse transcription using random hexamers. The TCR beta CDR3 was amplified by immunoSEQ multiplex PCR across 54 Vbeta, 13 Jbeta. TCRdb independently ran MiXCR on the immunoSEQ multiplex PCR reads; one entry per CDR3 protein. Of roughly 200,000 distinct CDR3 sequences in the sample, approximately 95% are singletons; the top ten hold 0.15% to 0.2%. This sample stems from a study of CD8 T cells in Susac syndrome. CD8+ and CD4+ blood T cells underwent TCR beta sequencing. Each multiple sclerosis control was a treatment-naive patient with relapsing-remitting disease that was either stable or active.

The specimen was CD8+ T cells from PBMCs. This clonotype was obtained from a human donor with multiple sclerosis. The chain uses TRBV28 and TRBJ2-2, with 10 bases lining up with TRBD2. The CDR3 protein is CASSLGLAGVTGELFF. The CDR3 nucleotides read TGTGCCAGCAGTTTAGGGCTAGCGGGAGTCACCGGGGAGCTGTTTTTT.